This T cell receptor (beta chain) was retrieved from a study of blood T cell repertoires in COVID-19. The overall study: The cDNA or gDNA used as material had been derived from T cells, B-cell-depleted T cells, or PBMCs.

Per the study methods: Estimation of nucleated cell counts was performed using reference gene primer amplification. Profiled with immunoSEQ multiplex PCR; TCRdb holds only in-frame clones, not every one. V and J calls and clone size are as listed in that table; D and trimming were resolved from the DNA. The data contain around 300,000 clones, roughly 90% of them seen just once; the ten biggest clones take up less than 3.5%. Concerning this clone itself: At the DNA level, this CDR3 is encoded by other sequences in the same sample as well.

This CDR3 is 12 amino acids long. The germline V gene encodes CDR1 SEHNR and CDR2 FQNEAQ (reference sequence). V dropped 2 bases and J dropped 6 bases, with 8 bases sitting between them. This clonotype originated in a woman aged 30 to 39 with COVID-19, enrolled during active disease. Sequenced: peripheral blood. This rearrangement joins TRBV7-9 to TRBJ2-7; D perhaps matches TRBD1 (5 bases). The CDR3 DNA reads TGTGCCAGCAGCTTAACAGGTCTCGAGCAGTACTTC. Its translation is CASSLTGLEQYF.